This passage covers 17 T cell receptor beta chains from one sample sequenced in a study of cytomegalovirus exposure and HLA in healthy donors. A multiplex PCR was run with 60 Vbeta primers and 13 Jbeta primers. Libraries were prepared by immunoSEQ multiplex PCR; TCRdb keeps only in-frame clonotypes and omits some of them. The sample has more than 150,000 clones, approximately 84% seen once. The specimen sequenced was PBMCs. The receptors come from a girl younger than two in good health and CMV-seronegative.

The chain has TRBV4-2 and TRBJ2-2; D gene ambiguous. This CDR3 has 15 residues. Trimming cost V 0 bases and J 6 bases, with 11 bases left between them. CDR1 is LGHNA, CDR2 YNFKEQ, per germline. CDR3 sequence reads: CASSQDVQVSGELFF. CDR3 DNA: TGTGCCAGCAGCCAAGATGTCCAGGTTTCCGGGGAGCTGTTTTTT.

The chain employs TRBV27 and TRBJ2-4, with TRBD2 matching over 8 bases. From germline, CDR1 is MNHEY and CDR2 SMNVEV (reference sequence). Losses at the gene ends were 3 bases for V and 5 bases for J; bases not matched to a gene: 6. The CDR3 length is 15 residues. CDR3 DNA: TGTGCCAGCAGTTTTTATCGGGGGGGCGAAAACATTCAGTACTTC. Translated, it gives CASSFYRGGENIQYF.

The CDR3 DNA reads as TGTGCCTGGAGTGGGGGCCAAGATACGCAGTATTTT. Translating gives CAWSGGQDTQYF. The chain employs TRBV30 and TRBJ2-3, with a weak D call TRBD1 (5 bases). Trimming removed 1 base from V and 5 bases from J, with 7 bases in between. The CDR3 is 12 residues long. Germline V gives CDR1 GTSNPN, CDR2 SVGIG (reference sequence).

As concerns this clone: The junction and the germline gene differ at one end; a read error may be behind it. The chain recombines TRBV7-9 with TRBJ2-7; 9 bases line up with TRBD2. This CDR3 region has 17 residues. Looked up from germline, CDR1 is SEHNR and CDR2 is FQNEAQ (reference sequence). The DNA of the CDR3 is TGTTCCAGCAGCCCCGATTCGACTAGCGGCCACCCCTACGAGCAGTACTTC. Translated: CSSSPDSTSGHPYEQYF.

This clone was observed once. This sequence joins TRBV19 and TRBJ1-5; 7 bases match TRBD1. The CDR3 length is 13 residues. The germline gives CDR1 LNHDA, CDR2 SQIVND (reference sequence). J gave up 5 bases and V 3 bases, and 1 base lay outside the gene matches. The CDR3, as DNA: TGTGCCAGTAGTATCAGGGGGGATCAGCCCCAGCATTTT. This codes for CASSIRGDQPQHF.

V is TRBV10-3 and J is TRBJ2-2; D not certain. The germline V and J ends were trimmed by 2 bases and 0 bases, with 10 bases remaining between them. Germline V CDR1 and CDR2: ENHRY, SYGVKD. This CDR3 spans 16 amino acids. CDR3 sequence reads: CAISETGAANTGELFF. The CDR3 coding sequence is TGTGCCATCAGTGAGACGGGTGCGGCGAACACCGGGGAGCTGTTTTTT.

The CDR3 region has the DNA TGTGCCAGCAGAACAGAAACAGGGATGAAGAGGGAAAAACTGTTTTTT. It codes for CASRTETGMKREKLFF. The chain is built from TRBV6-6 and TRBJ1-4, with a weak D call TRBD1 (6 bases). The CDR3 length is 16 residues. Per the germline V gene, CDR1 is MNHNY and CDR2 is SVGAGI (reference sequence). V was trimmed by 6 bases and J by 8 bases, leaving 22 bases between them.

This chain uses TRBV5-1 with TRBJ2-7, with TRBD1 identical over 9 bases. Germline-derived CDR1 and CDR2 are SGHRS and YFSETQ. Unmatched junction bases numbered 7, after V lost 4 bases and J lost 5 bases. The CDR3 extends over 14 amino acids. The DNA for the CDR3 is TGCGCCAGCAGCCCGGACAGGGGAAGAGACGAGCAGTACTTC. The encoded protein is CASSPDRGRDEQYF. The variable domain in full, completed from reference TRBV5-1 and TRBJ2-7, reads KAGVTQTPRYLIKTRGQQVTLSCSPISGHRSVSWYQQTPGQGLQFLFEYFSETQRNKGNFPGRFSGRQFSNSRSEMNVSTLELGDSALYLCASSPDRGRDEQYFGPGTRLTVT.

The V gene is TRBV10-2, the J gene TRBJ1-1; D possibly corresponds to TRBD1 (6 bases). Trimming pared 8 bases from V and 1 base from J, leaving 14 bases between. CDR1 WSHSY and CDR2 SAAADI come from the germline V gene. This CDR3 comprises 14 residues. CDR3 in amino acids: CASLQGLENTEAFF. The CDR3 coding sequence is TGCGCCAGCTTACAGGGCCTAGAGAACACTGAAGCTTTCTTT.

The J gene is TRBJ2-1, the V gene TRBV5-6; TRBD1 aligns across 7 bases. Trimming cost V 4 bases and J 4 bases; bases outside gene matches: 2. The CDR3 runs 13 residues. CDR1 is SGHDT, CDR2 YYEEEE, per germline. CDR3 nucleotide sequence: TGTGCCAGCAGCGGGGACAGATACAATGAGCAGTTCTTC. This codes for CASSGDRYNEQFF. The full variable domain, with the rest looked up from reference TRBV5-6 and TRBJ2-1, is DAGVTQSPTHLIKTRGQQVTLRCSPKSGHDTVSWYQQALGQGPQFIFQYYEEEERQRGNFPDRFSGHQFPNYSSELNVNALLLGDSALYLCASSGDRYNEQFFGPGTRLTVL.

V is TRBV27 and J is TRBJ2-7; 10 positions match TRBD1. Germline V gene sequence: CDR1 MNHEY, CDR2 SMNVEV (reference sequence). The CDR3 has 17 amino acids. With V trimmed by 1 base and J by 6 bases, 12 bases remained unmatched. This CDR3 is CASSLLSVTGGGGEQYF. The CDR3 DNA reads TGTGCCAGCAGTTTATTATCGGTGACAGGGGGCGGGGGCGAGCAGTACTTC.

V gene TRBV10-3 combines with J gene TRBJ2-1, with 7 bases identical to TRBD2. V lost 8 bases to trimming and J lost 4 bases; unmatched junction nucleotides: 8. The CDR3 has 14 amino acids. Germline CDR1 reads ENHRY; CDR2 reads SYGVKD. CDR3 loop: CAIDGGGGYNEQFF. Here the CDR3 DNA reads TGTGCCATCGACGGCGGGGGTGGGTACAATGAGCAGTTCTTC.

The CDR3 bases are TGTGCCAGCAGCCCCCGAGGGGGCGTCCCCTACGAGCAGTACTTC. As protein: CASSPRGGVPYEQYF. V and J are TRBV5-4 and TRBJ2-7; 7 nucleotides align to TRBD1. From germline, CDR1 is SGHNT and CDR2 YYREEE (reference sequence). This CDR3 has 15 amino acids. With V trimmed by 4 bases and J by 2 bases, 9 bases remained unmatched. The entire variable domain, with the rest obtained from reference TRBV5-4 and TRBJ2-7, is as follows: ETGVTQSPTHLIKTRGQQVTLRCSSQSGHNTVSWYQQALGQGPQFIFQYYREEENGRGNFPPRFSGLQFPNYSSELNVNALELDDSALYLCASSPRGGVPYEQYFGPGTRLTVT.

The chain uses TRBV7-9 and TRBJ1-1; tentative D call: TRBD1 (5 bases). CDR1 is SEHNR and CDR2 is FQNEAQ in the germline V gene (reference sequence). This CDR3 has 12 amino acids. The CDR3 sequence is CSIRGGAPEAFF. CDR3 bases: TGTTCCATCCGGGGCGGGGCCCCTGAAGCTTTCTTT.

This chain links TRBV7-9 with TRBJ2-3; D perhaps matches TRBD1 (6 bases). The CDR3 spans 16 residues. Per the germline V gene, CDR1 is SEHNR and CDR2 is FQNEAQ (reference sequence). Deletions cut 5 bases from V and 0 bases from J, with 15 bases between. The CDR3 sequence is CASSPVWDTSTDTQYF. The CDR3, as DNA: TGTGCCAGCAGCCCAGTGTGGGACACAAGCACAGATACGCAGTATTTT.

This CDR3 is CASSRTALYNEQFF. CDR3 DNA sequence: TGCGCCAGCAGCCGGACAGCGCTCTACAATGAGCAGTTCTTC. This rearrangement joins TRBV4-1 to TRBJ2-1; weak D call: TRBD1 (6 bases). The CDR3 sequence is 14 residues long. V gave up 4 bases and J gave up 3 bases, with 10 bases separating them. CDR1 and CDR2 from the germline V gene are MGHRA and YSYEKL.

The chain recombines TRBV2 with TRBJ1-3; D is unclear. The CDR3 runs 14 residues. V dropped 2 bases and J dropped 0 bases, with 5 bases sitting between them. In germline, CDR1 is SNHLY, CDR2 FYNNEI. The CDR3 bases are TGTGCCAGCAGTGAACTCCGCTCTGGAAACACCATATATTTT. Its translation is CASSELRSGNTIYF.